The 32 T cell receptor beta chains below come from one sample, sequenced in a study of blood T cell repertoires in COVID-19. TCRdb's table, derived via immunoSEQ multiplex PCR, lists solely in-frame clones and lacks some. The sample contains more than 200,000 clones, roughly 83% of which appear only once. The sample was peripheral blood. The receptors stem from a man older than 75 with acute or convalescent COVID-19.

The gene calls are TRBV24-1 and TRBJ1-4; no firm D call. The CDR3 is 13 residues long. The germline V and J ends were trimmed by 4 bases and 8 bases, with 10 bases remaining between them. CDR1 KGHDR and CDR2 SFDVKD come from the germline V gene. The CDR3 region has the DNA TGTGCCACCAGTGACCCTTTCGGGGAAAAACTGTTTTTT. Its protein is CATSDPFGEKLFF.

This clone was detected only once. This chain joins TRBV18 and TRBJ2-1, with 12 bases aligning to TRBD2. This CDR3 is built from 17 residues. V lost 3 bases, J lost 8 bases, and 11 bases stayed unmatched. Germline CDR1 KGHSH, CDR2 LQKENI. In DNA, the CDR3 is TGTGCCAGCTCACCCAGGTCTAGCGGGAGGGCCCACGATGAGCAGTTCTTC. Protein: CASSPRSSGRAHDEQFF.

The V call is TRBV24-1, the J call TRBJ2-7; 9 nucleotides agree with TRBD1. Germline V gene sequence: CDR1 KGHDR, CDR2 SFDVKD. The CDR3 is 15 residues long. V was pared by 3 bases and J by 4 bases, with 6 bases of the junction left unmatched. The CDR3 DNA is TGTGCCACCAGTGATCTACAGGGGGCGAAATACGAGCAGTACTTC. Translating it yields CATSDLQGAKYEQYF.

The chain links TRBV5-1 to TRBJ2-1; 7 bases match TRBD2. CDR1 is SGHRS, CDR2 YFSETQ, per germline. CDR3 length: 14 amino acids. Germline trimming cut 7 bases from V and 8 bases from J; bases unmatched to any gene: 12. The CDR3 loop reads CASCRGRVMDEQFF. For the CDR3, the DNA is TGCGCCAGCTGTCGAGGGAGGGTAATGGATGAGCAGTTCTTC.

The CDR3 coding sequence is TGTGCCAGCTCACCCCGGGACAGGGGGCTAGACACCTTC. Its protein product is CASSPRDRGLDTF. The chain carries TRBV18 and TRBJ1-2, with 12 bases that match TRBD1. With 3 bases clipped from V and 12 bases from J, the junction kept 5 bases outside the gene matches. The germline gives CDR1 KGHSH, CDR2 LQKENI. The CDR3 is 13 amino acids. The full variable domain, its missing parts supplied by reference TRBV18 and TRBJ1-2, is NAGVMQNPRHLVRRRGQEARLRCSPMKGHSHVYWYRQLPEEGLKFMVYLQKENIIDESGMPKERFSAEFPKEGPSILRIQQVVRGDSAAYFCASSPRDRGLDTFGSGTRLTVV.

The chain employs TRBV6-6 and TRBJ2-2; 9 bases are shared with TRBD2. J gave up 7 bases and V 6 bases, and 12 bases lay outside the gene matches. Germline CDR1 MNHNY, CDR2 SVGAGI (reference sequence). This CDR3 spans 16 amino acids. The CDR3 DNA reads as TGTGCCAGCAGCCCCCCGGGACTAGCTGGGGGCGGGGAGCTGTTTTTT. It yields the protein CASSPPGLAGGGELFF.

The rearrangement links TRBV4-2 to TRBJ1-5, with D hard to call. V lost 0 bases and J 3 bases, leaving 9 bases between the germline ends. The germline gives CDR1 LGHNA, CDR2 YNFKEQ. The CDR3 has 15 residues. In DNA form, the CDR3 reads TGTGCCAGCAGCCAAGATGGGCAGGTCAATCAGCCCCAGCATTTT. It yields the protein CASSQDGQVNQPQHF.

The chain carries TRBV7-9 and TRBJ2-7, with TRBD1 identical over 10 bases. Losses at the gene ends were 8 bases for V and 6 bases for J; bases not matched to a gene: 7. This CDR3 comprises 13 residues. The V gene's germline CDR1 is SEHNR and CDR2 FQNEAQ (reference sequence). In DNA, the CDR3 is TGTGCCAGCCTGACAGGGGGCTCGGGCGAGCAGTACTTC. Amino acids: CASLTGGSGEQYF. The full variable domain, completed using reference TRBV7-9 and TRBJ2-7, is DTGVSQNPRHKITKRGQNVTFRCDPISEHNRLYWYRQTLGQGPEFLTYFQNEAQLEKSRLLSDRFSAERPKGSFSTLEIQRTEQGDSAMYLCASLTGGSGEQYFGPGTRLTVT.

This clone was seen only a few times. Written as DNA, the CDR3 is TGTGCCAGCAGGCCCGACTCCCGTAGCTCCTACGAGCAGTACTTC. This gives the protein CASRPDSRSSYEQYF. V usage is TRBV6-5 and J usage is TRBJ2-7; D not certain. The V and J ends lost 6 bases and 0 bases respectively, with 15 bases between them. Germline V gene sequence: CDR1 MNHEY, CDR2 SVGAGI. The CDR3 has 15 residues.

The rearrangement uses TRBV14 and TRBJ1-2; 7 nucleotides align to TRBD1. The CDR3 sequence is 14 residues long. Looked up from germline, CDR1 is SGHDN and CDR2 is FVKESK. Trimming cost V 4 bases and J 4 bases; bases outside gene matches: 6. The CDR3 loop is CASSRENRGYGYTF. As DNA, the CDR3 is TGTGCCAGCAGCCGAGAAAACAGGGGCTATGGCTACACCTTC.

The chain recombines TRBV4-1 with TRBJ2-1; 7 positions agree with TRBD1. V gave up 3 bases and J gave up 4 bases; unmatched junction bases: 6. CDR3 length: 15 residues. Per the germline V gene, CDR1 is MGHRA and CDR2 is YSYEKL. CDR3 DNA: TGCGCCAGCAGCCAGACGACAGGGCGGTACAATGAGCAGTTCTTC. Amino acids: CASSQTTGRYNEQFF.

This clone occurred many times. The chain combines TRBV30 with TRBJ1-2; 9 bases are a match to TRBD1. V dropped 4 bases and J dropped 1; count of bases not matched to a gene: 7. The germline gives CDR1 GTSNPN, CDR2 SVGIG (reference sequence). CDR3 length equals 15 residues. The CDR3 protein is CAWNRQGVLNYGYTF. In nucleotides, the CDR3 is TGTGCCTGGAACCGACAGGGGGTACTTAACTATGGCTACACCTTC.

This chain connects TRBV5-4 to TRBJ1-1; 9 bases fit TRBD1. V dropped 6 bases and J dropped 7; count of bases not matched to a gene: 10. The V gene's germline CDR1 is SGHNT and CDR2 YYREEE (reference sequence). The CDR3 is 14 amino acids. The CDR3 spells CASKTGGGYGEAFF. DNA of the CDR3: TGTGCCAGCAAGACAGGGGGGGGTTACGGTGAAGCTTTCTTT.

V and J are TRBV3-1 (or the pseudogene TRBV3-2) and TRBJ2-1, with 11 bases identical to TRBD2. The CDR3 contains 18 residues. The germline CDR1 and CDR2 sequences are LGHDT and YNNKEL (reference sequence). After removal of 4 bases from V and 5 bases from J, the junction contained 13 bases not matched to a gene. The CDR3, as DNA: TGTGCCAGCAGCCTGACATTCCAACTAGCGGGAGATGACAATGAGCAGTTCTTC. Its protein product is CASSLTFQLAGDDNEQFF.

This clone was found a few times. This chain connects TRBV19 to TRBJ2-4, with 7 bases lining up with TRBD1. Germline CDR1 reads LNHDA; CDR2 reads SQIVND (reference sequence). The CDR3 is 12 residues long. J was trimmed by 8 bases and V by 4 bases; bases with no gene match: 2. The DNA for the CDR3 is TGTGCCAGTAGTACGACAGGGCACATTCAGTACTTC. This gives the protein CASSTTGHIQYF.

The rearrangement joins TRBV28 to TRBJ2-7, with TRBD1 matching over 7 bases. Germline V gene data show CDR1 as MDHEN and CDR2 as SYDVKM. V gave up 6 bases and J gave up 1 base; unmatched junction bases: 9. The CDR3 runs to 15 residues. CDR3 bases: TGTGCCAGCAGCCCTCACCAGGGGGTTTCCTACGAGCAGTACTTC. Its protein product is CASSPHQGVSYEQYF.

V gene TRBV29-1 combines with J gene TRBJ1-2, with D possibly matching TRBD1 (5 bases). V was pared by 4 bases and J by 1 base, with 16 bases between. The CDR3 contains 15 residues. Germline CDR1 is SQVTM and CDR2 is ANQGSEA. The CDR3 nucleotides read TGCAGCGTTGGTACTTGGGGGGGAGGTAACTATGGCTACACCTTC. Translation gives CSVGTWGGGNYGYTF.

Here the CDR3 DNA reads TGTGCCACCAGTGCCAGGGGGACCCAGTACTTC. Translated: CATSARGTQYF. The chain combines TRBV24-1 with TRBJ2-5; TRBD1 might be the D (6 bases). The germline V gene encodes CDR1 KGHDR and CDR2 SFDVKD. V was pared by 5 bases and J by 7 bases, with 7 bases between. This CDR3 contains 11 residues.

This clone was picked up a small number of times. The chain joins TRBV18 to TRBJ1-1; a possible D gene is TRBD1 (6 bases). Germline CDR1 is KGHSH and CDR2 is LQKENI. The V and J ends lost 2 bases and 0 bases respectively, with 10 bases between them. The CDR3 sequence is 15 residues long. CDR3: CASSPAGTLNTEAFF. The CDR3 region has the DNA TGTGCCAGCTCACCAGCCGGGACACTGAACACTGAAGCTTTCTTT.

The genes are TRBV5-1 and TRBJ1-6; D call uncertain. Trimming took off 5 bases at V and 10 bases at J, with 22 bases between the two ends. The CDR3 has 16 residues. The germline gives CDR1 SGHRS, CDR2 YFSETQ. The CDR3 DNA follows: TGCGCCAGCAGTTACTTGAGTCAGAGGGTTGCCTCACCCCTCCACTTT. It specifies CASSYLSQRVASPLHF.

V and J are TRBV4-2 and TRBJ2-2; 7 nucleotides align to TRBD2. The V segment lost 4 bases and the J segment 7 bases; nucleotides outside the gene matches: 12. The CDR3 is made up of 16 amino acids. The germline V gene has CDR1 LGHNA and CDR2 YNFKEQ. CDR3 sequence: CASSPMGGGLVGELFF. The CDR3 nucleotides read TGTGCCAGCAGCCCCATGGGGGGAGGGCTTGTCGGGGAGCTGTTTTTT.

This chain's CDR3 is CASSQHGGTTGELFF. The CDR3 DNA reads TGCGCCAGCAGCCAACACGGGGGGACCACCGGGGAGCTGTTTTTT. The V gene is TRBV4-1, the J gene TRBJ2-2, with 7 bases lining up with TRBD2. There are 15 residues in the CDR3. Trimming removed 2 bases from V and 4 bases from J; junction bases left unmatched: 4. Germline V gene sequence: CDR1 MGHRA, CDR2 YSYEKL.

The chain combines TRBV18 with TRBJ1-1, with 8 bases matching TRBD1. CDR1 and CDR2 from the germline V gene are KGHSH and LQKENI. CDR3 length: 16 residues. V was clipped by 3 bases and J by 0 bases; unmatched bases: 6. DNA of the CDR3: TGTGCCAGCTCACCTGGACAGGGAGTTATGAACACTGAAGCTTTCTTT. This codes for CASSPGQGVMNTEAFF.

The gene calls are TRBV4-2 and TRBJ2-1; 10 bases align to TRBD2. Per the germline V gene, CDR1 is LGHNA and CDR2 is YNFKEQ. V lost 0 bases to trimming and J lost 9 bases; unmatched junction nucleotides: 17. This CDR3 is 19 amino acids long. The CDR3 sequence is CASSQDSGARLAGASEQFF. CDR3 coding DNA: TGTGCCAGCAGCCAAGATAGCGGGGCCCGGCTAGCGGGAGCATCTGAGCAGTTCTTC.

The chain joins TRBV5-1 to TRBJ1-1; 9 nucleotides agree with TRBD1. J lost 1 base, V lost 4 bases, and 2 bases had no gene match. From germline, CDR1 is SGHRS and CDR2 YFSETQ. This CDR3 contains 14 residues. The CDR3 here is CASSKDRGNTEAFF. For the CDR3, the DNA is TGCGCCAGCAGCAAGGACAGGGGGAACACTGAAGCTTTCTTT.

The CDR3 DNA reads as TGTGCCATCAGTTCACCGACCGGGACAGGGGTCGTGGGGGCCGCCGGGGAGCTGTTTTTT. Translation gives CAISSPTGTGVVGAAGELFF. The gene calls are TRBV10-3 and TRBJ2-2; 10 bases line up with TRBD1. Germline trimming cut 5 bases from V and 6 bases from J; bases unmatched to any gene: 21. Germline CDR1 and CDR2: ENHRY and SYGVKD. This CDR3 contains 20 residues.

The V call is TRBV11-3, the J call TRBJ2-1; D is uncertain. The CDR3 loop spans 14 amino acids. Germline V gene data show CDR1 as SGHNT and CDR2 as YENEEA. V was cut by 3 bases and J by 0 bases, with 6 bases left in between. CDR3 coding DNA: TGTGCCAGCAGCTTCACAAGCTCCTACAATGAGCAGTTCTTC. Translated: CASSFTSSYNEQFF.

The CDR3 region is CASSPPRASYGYTF. The DNA of the CDR3 is TGTGCCAGCTCACCACCCAGGGCCTCCTATGGCTACACCTTC. The chain carries TRBV18 and TRBJ1-2; tentatively, D is TRBD1 (5 bases). V shed 0 bases and J shed 4 bases, with 9 bases lying between them. Germline CDR1 KGHSH, CDR2 LQKENI. The length of the CDR3 is 14 residues.

The V and J genes are TRBV3-1 (or the pseudogene TRBV3-2) and TRBJ1-2, with TRBD1 matching over 8 bases. Germline V gene data show CDR1 as LGHDT and CDR2 as YNNKEL (reference sequence). This CDR3 has 12 amino acids. V lost 1 base and J lost 8; bases outside the gene matches: 0. CDR3 sequence: CASSQGQGGYTF. CDR3 DNA: TGTGCCAGCAGCCAAGGACAGGGGGGCTACACCTTC.

The chain uses TRBV18 and TRBJ1-1; D perhaps matches TRBD1 (5 bases). The CDR3 runs to 13 residues. Per the germline V gene, CDR1 is KGHSH and CDR2 is LQKENI. With 4 bases removed from V and 1 base from J, the gap between germline ends came to 7 bases. The CDR3 region is CASSHDRNTEAFF. The DNA for the CDR3 is TGTGCCAGCTCACATGACAGGAACACTGAAGCTTTCTTT.

The chain has TRBV14 and TRBJ1-2; TRBD1 might be the D (6 bases). CDR1 and CDR2 from the germline V gene are SGHDN and FVKESK. The CDR3 spans 16 residues. Deletions cut 1 base from V and 7 bases from J, with 19 bases between. CDR3 region: CASSQAGTGPRVGYTF. CDR3 nucleotides: TGTGCCAGCAGCCAAGCGGGAACAGGGCCCCGGGTTGGCTACACCTTC.

In this sample, this clone turned up a few times. The chain links TRBV28 to TRBJ1-6; 10 nucleotides line up with TRBD1. The germline V gene has CDR1 MDHEN and CDR2 SYDVKM. This CDR3 is built from 19 residues. The junction had 10 bases not matched to a gene; V was cut back by 3 bases and J by 2 bases. The CDR3 loop reads CASSLTTGGAIPYNSPLHF. For the CDR3, the DNA is TGTGCCAGCAGTTTGACGACAGGGGGCGCAATCCCCTATAATTCACCCCTCCACTTT.